This record concerns one T cell receptor (beta chain) sequence. Its antigen is undetermined. The data originate from a study of cytomegalovirus exposure and HLA in healthy donors. Study-level background: Among the approximately 380 donors who were genotyped, about 79% fell in the genetic ancestry cluster that is associated with self-reported Caucasian donors.

This CDR3 is built from 15 residues. Germline CDR1 reads SGDLS; CDR2 reads YYNGEE. With V trimmed by 4 bases and J by 3 bases, 6 bases remained unmatched. Researchers ran the PCR with 60 Vbeta and 13 Jbeta primers. Clones were sequenced by immunoSEQ multiplex PCR, and TCRdb holds only the in-frame ones, with some missing. Of fewer than 200,000 clones in the sample, 80% were seen once. General study points: In most subjects, TCR beta sequences reportedly gave accurate predictions of HLA-A and HLA-B alleles. Reports showed the classifier diagnosing cytomegalovirus status with high specificity and sensitivity. A few V segments could not be told apart, such as TRBV6-2 and TRBV6-3, and were left out.

The rearrangement joins TRBV9 to TRBJ1-4; TRBD1 aligns across 7 bases. The TCR comes from a man aged 40-49 years in good health and CMV-seronegative. The sequenced sample was PBMCs. CDR3 DNA sequence: TGTGCCAGCAGCTTCAGACAGGGAGCTAATGAAAAACTGTTTTTT. Residues: CASSFRQGANEKLFF.